These T cell receptor beta chains were read from a single sample in a study of T cell changes during pregnancy in multiple sclerosis. Using immunoSEQ multiplex PCR, the repertoire was profiled, and TCRdb retains in-frame clones only, with some absent. There are about 70,000 clones in the sample; 85% to 95% occur only once, and 0.25% to 0.3% lies in the top ten. Sequenced here: CD4+ T cells from peripheral blood mononuclear cells, sampled after pregnancy. These receptors were obtained from a female donor with multiple sclerosis, enrolled in a pregnancy study. CDR3s include the opening cysteine and the closing phenylalanine or tryptophan. The order of the fields is CDR3 protein, D gene, V gene, J gene. D genes are given only for firm matches.

CASSLLAGDYNEQFF	-	TRBV7-7	TRBJ2-1
CASSFPGTFFNEQFF	-	TRBV5-6	TRBJ2-1
CASSLSGGRGFADTEAFF	-	TRBV7-9	TRBJ1-1
CASSSPGLAGDDTQYF	TRBD2	TRBV5-4	TRBJ2-3
CASSLALREQGRIF	TRBD1	TRBV7-9	TRBJ1-1
CASSGGGYREQYF	-	TRBV28	TRBJ2-7
CASSVVQGGNEKLFF	-	TRBV9	TRBJ1-4
CASSAGPQENQPQHF	-	TRBV5-1	TRBJ1-5
CASSLGGRLRLDEQYF	-	TRBV7-2	TRBJ2-7
CASKRDSGYEKLFF	TRBD1	TRBV2	TRBJ1-4
CASSYSGLGVGEQYF	-	TRBV6-6	TRBJ2-7
CASSRGQNTDTQYF	TRBD1	TRBV6-5	TRBJ2-3
CASSFRQGQHLSTDTQYF	TRBD1	TRBV9	TRBJ2-3